The next 25 T cell receptor beta chains were all read from a single sample in a study of OX40 agonist ivuxolimab in advanced cancers. Repertoires were generated with immunoSEQ multiplex PCR, while TCRdb's copy carries only in-frame clones and drops some. The table includes about 69,000 clones, 90% detected once. The sample consisted of CD4+ or CD8+ T cells sorted from blood, taken in a trial of the OX40 agonist ivuxolimab. All receptors derive from an adult with an advanced solid tumor such as melanoma, head and neck, liver or kidney cancer.

The CDR3 spells CASSWVGGGNNEQFF. The CDR3 region has the DNA TGTGCCAGCAGCTGGGTAGGGGGAGGGAACAATGAGCAGTTCTTC. The genes are TRBV5-6 and TRBJ2-1; possibly TRBD2 for D (7 bases). This CDR3 has 15 residues. Germline CDR1 SGHDT, CDR2 YYEEEE. Trimming pared 3 bases from V and 5 bases from J, leaving 15 bases between.

Written as DNA, the CDR3 is TGTGCCAGCAGCTCCTCCCGGGACAGGGACACCGGGGAGCTGTTTTTT. This sequence encodes CASSSSRDRDTGELFF. The chain carries TRBV5-4 and TRBJ2-2; 9 nucleotides match TRBD1. Germline V gene data show CDR1 as SGHNT and CDR2 as YYREEE (reference sequence). V trimming: 3 bases; J trimming: 3 bases; junction bases outside the gene matches: 6. The length of the CDR3 is 16 residues.

The gene calls are TRBV7-2 and TRBJ2-1, with TRBD2 matching over 10 bases. The CDR3 extends over 18 amino acids. J was trimmed by 7 bases and V by 5 bases; bases with no gene match: 17. Germline V CDR1 and CDR2: SGHTA, FQGNSA. The CDR3 loop is CASSPLGLGAGGVNEQFF. CDR3 DNA: TGTGCCAGCAGCCCTCTGGGCCTCGGAGCGGGAGGGGTGAATGAGCAGTTCTTC.

V gene TRBV27 combines with J gene TRBJ2-7; D is unclear. This CDR3 is built from 12 residues. CDR1 and CDR2 from the germline V gene are MNHEY and SMNVEV (reference sequence). V shed 6 bases and J shed 4 bases, with 10 bases lying between them. CDR3 sequence: CASRGTKYEQYF. The CDR3 DNA is TGTGCCAGCAGAGGTACCAAATACGAGCAGTACTTC.

On this clone itself: Sequence at one end of the junction differs from germline and may be a read error. The rearrangement uses TRBV6-5 and TRBJ2-7; D call uncertain. Germline lookup yields CDR1 MNHEY and CDR2 SVGAGI. This CDR3 is built from 10 residues. The CDR3 DNA reads TGTGCCAGCAGTGAGGTGGGAACGATCTTC. This sequence encodes CASSEVGTIF.

The chain uses TRBV19 and TRBJ2-7, with no clear D. Looked up from germline, CDR1 is LNHDA and CDR2 is SQIVND (reference sequence). V was clipped by 3 bases and J by 2 bases, with 8 bases between them. The CDR3 length is 13 residues. CDR3 region: CASSMKGTYEQYF. The CDR3 nucleotides are TGTGCCAGTAGTATGAAAGGAACCTACGAGCAGTACTTC.

This clone was detected once. This rearrangement joins TRBV4-2 to TRBJ1-4; unclear D gene. Trimming left V 4 bases short and J 2 bases short, with 11 bases between. From germline, CDR1 is LGHNA and CDR2 YNFKEQ. This CDR3 spans 15 amino acids. As DNA, the CDR3 is TGTGCCAGCAGCCTTCCCAGCCGGACTAATGAAAAACTGTTTTTT. Translated, it gives CASSLPSRTNEKLFF.

In this sample, this clone turned up once. The rearrangement joins TRBV7-2 to TRBJ2-7; TRBD1 matches 12 bases. Looked up from germline, CDR1 is SGHTA and CDR2 is FQGNSA. This CDR3 is built from 15 residues. V shed 5 bases and J 3 bases; nucleotides not matched to a gene: 5. The DNA of the CDR3 is TGTGCCAGCAGCAAAGGGACAGGGGGCTTCTACGAGCAGTACTTC. Translating gives CASSKGTGGFYEQYF. Full variable domain (rest looked up from reference TRBV7-2 and TRBJ2-7): GAGVSQSPSNKVTEKGKDVELRCDPISGHTALYWYRQSLGQGLEFLIYFQGNSAPDKSGLPSDRFSAERTGGSVSTLTIQRTQQEDSAVYLCASSKGTGGFYEQYFGPGTRLTVT.

Here the CDR3 DNA reads TGTGCCAGCAGCTTTCGTCAAACACCGGGGGAGCTGTTTTTT. This codes for CASSFRQTPGELFF. The chain has TRBV5-4 and TRBJ2-2, with D hard to call. Trimming removed 2 bases at V and 8 bases at J, with 13 bases between. The germline CDR1 and CDR2 sequences are SGHNT and YYREEE (reference sequence). This CDR3 contains 14 residues. The full variable domain, completed using reference TRBV5-4 and TRBJ2-2, is ETGVTQSPTHLIKTRGQQVTLRCSSQSGHNTVSWYQQALGQGPQFIFQYYREEENGRGNFPPRFSGLQFPNYSSELNVNALELDDSALYLCASSFRQTPGELFFGEGSRLTVL.

This clone was recorded a few times. This chain uses TRBV19 with TRBJ2-3; D is tentatively TRBD1 or TRBD2 (5 bases each). This CDR3 region has 16 residues. The germline CDR1 and CDR2 sequences are LNHDA and SQIVND (reference sequence). V lost 7 bases to trimming and J lost 1 base, with 18 bases between them. The CDR3 DNA reads as TGTGCCAGTACCCTAAATGGGGGATGGGGCACAGATACGCAGTATTTT. Encoded protein: CASTLNGGWGTDTQYF.

The chain employs TRBV11-1 and TRBJ2-1; D gene uncertain. Germline V CDR1 and CDR2: SGHAT, FQDESV (reference sequence). The CDR3 covers 13 residues. Trimming pared 5 bases from V and 4 bases from J, leaving 9 bases between. CDR3 in DNA: TGTGCCAGCAGCCCCGGATCTTACAATGAGCAGTTCTTC. This sequence encodes CASSPGSYNEQFF.

This chain uses TRBV27 with TRBJ2-7; TRBD2 matches 9 bases. With V trimmed by 3 bases and J by 10 bases, 16 bases remained unmatched. Germline CDR1 is MNHEY and CDR2 is SMNVEV (reference sequence). This CDR3 comprises 16 residues. The CDR3 DNA reads as TGTGCCAGCAGTTTGTATACGGGGGGACTAGCAGGGAGTCAGTACTTC. It yields the protein CASSLYTGGLAGSQYF.

This chain links TRBV7-3 with TRBJ1-1; 12 bases match TRBD1. CDR1 and CDR2 from the germline V gene are SGHTA and FQGTGA. The V gene end was trimmed by 5 bases and the J gene end by 7 bases; junction bases not matched to a gene: 8. The CDR3 consists of 15 residues. The CDR3 coding sequence is TGTGCCAGCAGCACCGGGACAGGGGGCGCGAGTGAAGCTTTCTTT. It encodes CASSTGTGGASEAFF.

The chain recombines TRBV28 with TRBJ1-5; no clear D gene. Germline V CDR1 and CDR2: MDHEN, SYDVKM. There are 15 residues in the CDR3. Trimming shortened V by 5 bases and J by 7 bases, and 18 bases separated the two germline ends. The CDR3 loop is CASSLRPAVRQPQHF. The CDR3 DNA sequence: TGTGCCAGCAGTCTCCGGCCGGCGGTGAGGCAGCCCCAGCATTTT. Together with reference TRBV28 and TRBJ1-5, the CDR3 gives the full variable domain: DVKVTQSSRYLVKRTGEKVFLECVQDMDHENMFWYRQDPGLGLRLIYFSYDVKMKEKGDIPEGYSVSREKKERFSLILESASTNQTSMYLCASSLRPAVRQPQHFGDGTRLSIL.

The J gene is TRBJ2-2, the V gene TRBV7-6; no clear D. This CDR3 has 13 residues. V lost 4 bases and J lost 7, with 10 bases in between. The germline V gene has CDR1 SGHVS and CDR2 FNYEAQ. The CDR3 DNA reads TGTGCCAGCAGCTCCCAAAGAATCGGGGAGCTGTTTTTT. The encoded protein is CASSSQRIGELFF.

The V and J genes are TRBV19 and TRBJ1-5, with D maybe TRBD1 (5 bases). The CDR3 length is 15 residues. V lost 5 bases, J lost 5 bases, and 16 bases lay in between. Germline V gene lookup returns CDR1 LNHDA and CDR2 SQIVND (reference sequence). The CDR3 spells CASSPPGLADQPQHF. CDR3 nucleotides: TGTGCCAGTAGTCCCCCGGGGCTAGCCGATCAGCCCCAGCATTTT.

The chain carries TRBV7-2 and TRBJ2-5, with 7 nucleotides matching TRBD1. V dropped 5 bases and J dropped 4; count of bases not matched to a gene: 7. CDR1 SGHTA and CDR2 FQGNSA come from the germline V gene. The CDR3 totals 14 residues. CDR3 nucleotides: TGTGCCAGCAGCCCTTTAGGACAGGTAGAGACCCAGTACTTC. This gives the protein CASSPLGQVETQYF.

This clone has only a few counts. The chain recombines TRBV27 with TRBJ2-1; 10 positions agree with TRBD1. Germline V gene lookup returns CDR1 MNHEY and CDR2 SMNVEV (reference sequence). The CDR3 is made up of 14 amino acids. V lost 3 bases, J lost 9 bases, and 5 bases stayed unmatched. DNA for the CDR3: TGTGCCAGCAGTTTGGTGACAGGGGGCTTTGAGCAGTTCTTC. Protein product: CASSLVTGGFEQFF.

The chain carries TRBV28 and TRBJ2-1; 9 positions match TRBD2. Losses at the gene ends were 6 bases for V and 7 bases for J; bases not matched to a gene: 7. The CDR3 runs 14 residues. From germline, CDR1 is MDHEN and CDR2 SYDVKM. CDR3 region: CASSSGTSLNEQFF. The CDR3 DNA follows: TGTGCCAGCAGCTCCGGGACTAGCTTGAATGAGCAGTTCTTC.

The chain carries TRBV28 and TRBJ1-4; 10 bases are a match to TRBD1. V trimming: 6 bases; J trimming: 3 bases; junction bases outside the gene matches: 4. The CDR3 is 15 residues long. Germline V gene sequence: CDR1 MDHEN, CDR2 SYDVKM. The CDR3 DNA is TGTGCCAGCAGCCGACAGGGGGCAGCTAATGAAAAACTGTTTTTT. Protein sequence: CASSRQGAANEKLFF.

The chain combines TRBV18 with TRBJ1-5, with D unclear. CDR3 length: 14 residues. Germline V gene lookup returns CDR1 KGHSH and CDR2 LQKENI. V lost 2 bases to trimming and J lost 5 bases, with 10 bases between them. CDR3: CASSPISRDQPQHF. The CDR3 region has the DNA TGTGCCAGCTCACCAATATCTAGGGATCAGCCCCAGCATTTT.

The gene calls are TRBV6-6 and TRBJ1-1; possibly TRBD1 for D (6 bases). V dropped 9 bases and J dropped 2 bases, with 13 bases sitting between them. Germline V gene lookup returns CDR1 MNHNY and CDR2 SVGAGI (reference sequence). The CDR3 runs 13 residues. CDR3 DNA sequence: TGTGCCAGTCGCGGAGGGGGAAACACTGAAGCTTTCTTT. This sequence encodes CASRGGGNTEAFF.

The V and J genes are TRBV6-5 and TRBJ2-2, with D perhaps TRBD2 (5 bases). Germline V gene lookup returns CDR1 MNHEY and CDR2 SVGAGI. CDR3 length equals 14 residues. Trimming removed 6 bases at V and 4 bases at J, with 12 bases between. Written as DNA, the CDR3 is TGTGCCAGCAGCGTATTTCGGGGCACCGGGGAGCTGTTTTTT. It is translated as CASSVFRGTGELFF.

V and J are TRBV6-5 and TRBJ2-1, with a weak D call TRBD2 (5 bases). The V end was cut by 0 bases, the J end by 5 bases, with 8 bases between. This CDR3 contains 14 residues. Germline-derived CDR1 and CDR2 are MNHEY and SVGAGI. CDR3 sequence (DNA): TGTGCCAGCAGTTACTCCGGGGTCCACAATGAGCAGTTCTTC. This gives the protein CASSYSGVHNEQFF.

The rearrangement uses TRBV18 and TRBJ1-4; TRBD1 aligns across 8 bases. The CDR3 spans 16 residues. The ends lost 3 bases at V and 11 bases at J; junction bases unmatched: 14. Per the germline V gene, CDR1 is KGHSH and CDR2 is LQKENI. Here the CDR3 reads CASSPSGQGGSWKLFF. The CDR3 DNA reads TGTGCCAGCTCACCTTCCGGACAGGGTGGTTCGTGGAAACTGTTTTTT.